This TCR beta chain was recorded in a study of beta chain features in type 1 diabetes. A sort by CD45RO/CCR7/CD25/CD127/CD95/CD27 yielded CD4+ naive, central memory, regulatory and stem cell-like memory cells. The germline V and J ends were trimmed by 4 bases and 2 bases, with 18 bases remaining between them. Germline V gives CDR1 SGHVS, CDR2 FQNEAQ. The CDR3 totals 16 residues. Reverse transcription of all isolated RNA meant that expressed TCRB transcripts were sequenced. Sequenced by immunoSEQ multiplex PCR; TCRdb stores in-frame clones only, minus some. The top ten clones hold under 0.045% of a sample with approximately 200,000 clones, over 7.5% of them seen once. The sample holds a few counts of this clone.

This sequence originates from a woman aged 18-29 years in good health. V usage is TRBV7-8 and J usage is TRBJ2-7; a possible D gene is TRBD2 (5 bases). The sequenced sample was naive CD4+ T cells from blood. This chain's CDR3 is CASSSTRTRTPYEQYF. CDR3 DNA: TGTGCCAGCAGCTCCACCCGGACTCGAACGCCCTACGAGCAGTACTTC.